The clone carrying this TCR beta chain was observed a few times. Within the sample, other DNA sequences also encode this same CDR3. V was clipped by 4 bases and J by 0 bases, with 1 base between them. Germline assignment: CDR1 LNHDA and CDR2 SQIVND (reference sequence). The CDR3 runs to 11 residues. Repertoires were generated with immunoSEQ multiplex PCR, while TCRdb's copy carries only in-frame clones and drops some. Seen here are 150,000 or so clones, approximately 86% observed once, and the top ten hold approximately 4.9%. This specimen comes from a study of control samples from healthy donors and cancer patients.

Sequencing was performed on blood. The chain links TRBV19 to TRBJ2-7; D is unclear. The clonotype was recovered from a woman aged 30 to 39 in good health. CDR3 nucleotide sequence: TGTGCCAGTAGTAGCTCCTACGAGCAGTACTTC. Translating it yields CASSSSYEQYF. The variable domain in full, completed from reference TRBV19 and TRBJ2-7, reads DGGITQSPKYLFRKEGQNVTLSCEQNLNHDAMYWYRQDPGQGLRLIYYSQIVNDFQKGDIAEGYSVSREKKESFPLTVTSAQKNPTAFYLCASSSSYEQYFGPGTRLTVT.